The 27 T cell receptor beta chains reported below all come from one sample, sequenced in a study of kidney transplant recipient with SARS-CoV-2 infection (dated by TCRdb to about 2021). TCRdb lists the instrument as Illumina MiSeq. The public reads were reprocessed in TCRdb via fastp at Q25 and MiXCR, keeping in-frame beta chains. Rows are combined by CDR3 protein, so each entry shows the most common genes and DNA. The sample records fewer than 250,000 distinct CDR3 sequences, under 30% of which are singletons. Less than 8.5% of the sample is in the top ten clones. Per the publication, the time point label means: pre-pandemic baseline sample and day 111 after first positive SARS-CoV-2 test. The sample was a blood sample, taken at baseline and on day 111 from a kidney transplant recipient. Receptors were obtained from a male patient younger than 45 who had COVID-19 and was a kidney transplant recipient. Following a transplant, some T cells may be graft donor cells, not patient cells.

This clonotype was observed at least ten times. The chain recombines TRBV6-4 with TRBJ1-2, with D uncertain. The CDR3 runs 17 residues. V shed 5 bases and J shed 4 bases, with 23 bases lying between them. Per germline, CDR1 MRHNA and CDR2 SNTAGT. The CDR3 sequence: CASSMGPSHGKTYGYTF. In DNA, the CDR3 is TGTGCCAGCAGTATGGGCCCCTCACACGGAAAGACCTATGGCTACACCTTC.

The CDR3 nucleotides are TGCGCCAGCAGCGAGAGGGTAGGACGTCGAAAGACCTATGGCTACACCTTC. It encodes CASSERVGRRKTYGYTF. The rearrangement links TRBV4-3 to TRBJ1-2; D call uncertain. Trimming stripped 5 bases from V and 4 bases from J, with 23 bases between. The CDR3 has 17 amino acids. Per germline, CDR1 LGHNA and CDR2 YSLEER.

This clonotype showed up many times. The genes are TRBV25-1 and TRBJ1-2; D is unclear. V was trimmed by 3 bases and J by 4 bases, leaving 21 bases between them. The CDR3 is 17 residues long. The germline V gene encodes CDR1 MGHDK and CDR2 SYGVNS. CDR3 bases: TGTGCCAGCAGTGAGCATATAGAACTGGGAAAGACCTATGGCTACACCTTC. Its translation: CASSEHIELGKTYGYTF.

To note about this clonotype: A read error may produce the germline difference seen at one junction end. The chain is built from TRBV4-1 and TRBJ1-5; no firm D call. CDR1 and CDR2 from the germline V gene are MGHRA and YSYEKL. The CDR3 spans 13 residues. CDR3 coding DNA: TGCGCCGGCAGCCCGACGTGGGGTCAGCCCCAGCATTTT. It translates to CAGSPTWGQPQHF.

Of note for this clonotype: With a much larger clone just one base away, this may be a read error. This chain connects TRBV19 to TRBJ1-1; D call uncertain. This CDR3 is built from 13 residues. From germline, CDR1 is LNHDA and CDR2 SQIVND (reference sequence). For the CDR3, the DNA is TGTGCCAATAGTATATCAGGGAACACTGAAGCTTTCTTT. Protein: CANSISGNTEAFF.

This clonotype was seen ten or more times. V is TRBV5-1 and J is TRBJ1-2; D call uncertain. Germline lookup yields CDR1 SGHRS and CDR2 YFSETQ. V lost 7 bases and J 4 bases, leaving 23 bases between the germline ends. The CDR3 runs to 16 residues. The CDR3 spells CASLKKSVRKTYGYTF. Here the CDR3 DNA reads TGCGCCAGCCTCAAAAAATCGGTTCGAAAGACCTATGGCTACACCTTC. The whole variable domain, filled in from reference TRBV5-1 and TRBJ1-2, reads KAGVTQTPRYLIKTRGQQVTLSCSPISGHRSVSWYQQTPGQGLQFLFEYFSETQRNKGNFPGRFSGRQFSNSRSEMNVSTLELGDSALYLCASLKKSVRKTYGYTFGSGTRLTVV.

This clonotype was recorded many times. The chain recombines TRBV6-2 or TRBV6-3 with TRBJ1-2, with D hard to call. Trimming removed 5 bases at V and 4 bases at J, with 23 bases between. CDR3 length equals 17 residues. From germline, CDR1 is MNHEY and CDR2 SVGEGT. The CDR3 sequence is CASSPSTCIGKTYGYTF. The CDR3 DNA reads TGTGCCAGCAGTCCGAGCACCTGCATCGGAAAGACCTATGGCTACACCTTC.

In the case of this clonotype: This may arise from a read error, as a much more abundant clone is one base away. The chain links TRBV27 to TRBJ2-7, with 7 bases fitting TRBD1. Germline CDR1 reads MNHEY; CDR2 reads SMNVEV (reference sequence). There are 13 residues in the CDR3. The CDR3 DNA sequence: TGTGTCAGCAGGCCGACAGGGTTTGACGAGCAGTACTTC. Amino acids: CVSRPTGFDEQYF.

This clonotype was picked up many times. In DNA form, the CDR3 reads TGTGCCAGCAGGGGGATCACTGAAGCTTTCTTT. As protein: CASRGITEAFF. This sequence joins TRBV6-5 and TRBJ1-1; no reliable D call. The CDR3 has 11 residues. The V and J ends lost 6 bases and 4 bases respectively, with 6 bases between them. Looked up from germline, CDR1 is MNHEY and CDR2 is SVGAGI.

This clonotype was seen at least ten times. The gene calls are TRBV19 and TRBJ1-4; TRBD1 matches 7 bases. This CDR3 is built from 13 residues. CDR1 is LNHDA, CDR2 SQIVND, per germline (reference sequence). V dropped 9 bases and J dropped 8; count of bases not matched to a gene: 9. The CDR3, as DNA: TGTGCCAGCTGCGGAGGGGGCTCGGAAAAACTGTTTTTT. It specifies CASCGGGSEKLFF.

This clonotype was observed many times. The rearrangement links TRBV25-1 to TRBJ1-5; D may be TRBD1 (5 bases). Germline loops: CDR1 MGHDK, CDR2 SYGVNS. Deletions cut 4 bases from V and 7 bases from J, with 14 bases between. This CDR3 region has 14 residues. The chain's CDR3 is CASSAAGSQQPQHF. The CDR3 DNA sequence: TGTGCCAGCAGTGCGGCAGGGTCCCAGCAGCCCCAGCATTTT. Drawing the rest from reference TRBV25-1 and TRBJ1-5, the complete variable domain is EADIYQTPRYLVIGTGKKITLECSQTMGHDKMYWYQQDPGMELHLIHYSYGVNSTEKGDLSSESTVSRIRTEHFPLTLESARPSHTSQYLCASSAAGSQQPQHFGDGTRLSIL.

This clonotype was seen many times. The J gene is TRBJ1-1, the V gene TRBV11-2; D is perhaps TRBD1 (5 bases). V lost 6 bases, J lost 6 bases, and 14 bases lay in between. The CDR3 loop spans 13 amino acids. Germline assignment: CDR1 SGHAT and CDR2 FQNNGV. The CDR3 bases are TGTGCCAGCAGAAGACAGCCCTTGTCTGAAGCTTTCTTT. This sequence encodes CASRRQPLSEAFF.

The sample holds many counts of this clonotype. This rearrangement joins TRBV30 to TRBJ2-7, with 7 positions matching TRBD2. V lost 3 bases, J lost 4 bases, and 6 bases stayed unmatched. Germline assignment: CDR1 GTSNPN and CDR2 SVGIG (reference sequence). The CDR3 has 13 amino acids. DNA of the CDR3: TGTGCCTGGAGAGGCGGGAGCGGGTACGAGCAGTACTTC. This sequence encodes CAWRGGSGYEQYF. Filled out from reference TRBV30 and TRBJ2-7, the complete variable domain reads SQTIHQWPATLVQPVGSPLSLECTVEGTSNPNLYWYRQAAGRGLQLLFYSVGIGQISSEVPQNLSASRPQDRQFILSSKKLLLSDSGFYLCAWRGGSGYEQYFGPGTRLTVT.

This clonotype was counted many times. This CDR3 is CAWPRMRYRKTYGYTF. As DNA, the CDR3 is TGTGCCTGGCCGCGGATGCGTTATAGAAAGACCTATGGCTACACCTTC. This chain uses TRBV30 with TRBJ1-2; D remains unclear. Germline V gene sequence: CDR1 GTSNPN, CDR2 SVGIG (reference sequence). V was clipped by 5 bases and J by 4 bases, with 23 bases between them. The CDR3 extends over 16 amino acids.

In this sample, this clonotype turned up a few times. J is TRBJ2-5 and V is TRBV7-9, with TRBD2 matching 14 bases. Trimming removed 5 bases from V and 5 bases from J; junction bases left unmatched: 13. CDR1 is SEHNR and CDR2 is FQNEAQ in the germline V gene (reference sequence). The CDR3 length is 18 residues. CDR3 in amino acids: CASSARLAGGIRAETQYF. DNA of the CDR3: TGTGCCAGCAGCGCTCGACTAGCGGGAGGGATAAGAGCGGAGACCCAGTACTTC.

This clonotype occurred many times. The rearrangement uses TRBV7-8 and TRBJ1-4; D is unresolved. The CDR3 is 13 residues long. With 5 bases removed from V and 8 bases from J, the gap between germline ends came to 12 bases. In germline, CDR1 is SGHVS, CDR2 FQNEAQ. Written as DNA, the CDR3 is TGTGCCAGCAGCCCGTGGCAAGGAGAAAAACTGTTTTTT. Translation gives CASSPWQGEKLFF.

Comment on this clonotype: A much larger clone lies one base from this, so it may be a read error. CDR3 in amino acids: CASSPGSVAAGELFF. The CDR3 bases are TGTGCCAGCAGCCCCGGTTCCGTCGCCGCCGGGGAGCTGTTTTTT. V and J are TRBV28 and TRBJ2-2; D is unclear. V lost 6 bases and J lost 6, with 17 bases in between. Germline CDR1 MDHEN, CDR2 SYDVKM. The CDR3 spans 15 residues.

V is TRBV6-6 and J is TRBJ2-1; D may be TRBD2 (6 bases). The CDR3 runs 15 residues. Trimming removed 2 bases at V and 6 bases at J, with 14 bases between. From germline, CDR1 is MNHNY and CDR2 SVGAGI (reference sequence). CDR3 loop: CASSYRRDGVNEQFF. The CDR3 DNA reads TGTGCCAGCAGTTACAGGAGGGACGGAGTCAATGAGCAGTTCTTC.

This clonotype came up many times. J is TRBJ1-2 and V is TRBV7-8; D not resolved. Trimming stripped 3 bases from V and 0 bases from J, with 8 bases between. Germline V gene sequence: CDR1 SGHVS, CDR2 FQNEAQ. This CDR3 comprises 14 residues. The CDR3, as DNA: TGTGCCAGCAGCTTCGACCTCTCTAACTATGGCTACACCTTC. Residues: CASSFDLSNYGYTF.

This clonotype occurred many times. V gene TRBV19 combines with J gene TRBJ1-4; possibly TRBD1 for D (5 bases). The CDR3 consists of 14 residues. Germline CDR1 is LNHDA and CDR2 is SQIVND (reference sequence). Trimming pared 8 bases from V and 7 bases from J, leaving 17 bases between. The CDR3 loop reads CASCLQGRREKLFF. CDR3 sequence (DNA): TGTGCCAGTTGTTTGCAGGGAAGGCGTGAAAAACTGTTTTTT.

This clonotype was seen at least ten times. CDR3 DNA: TGTGCCAGCTGCCCAGGGGGGGCCTTCGGGGAGCTGTTTTTT. It specifies CASCPGGAFGELFF. This chain connects TRBV12-3 or TRBV12-4 to TRBJ2-2; D may match TRBD1 or TRBD2 (7 bases each). Trimming cost V 8 bases and J 7 bases, with 17 bases left between them. The CDR3 is 14 amino acids.

This clonotype was detected many times. The chain has TRBV5-6 and TRBJ2-7, with a tentative D call TRBD2 (5 bases). This CDR3 region has 14 residues. With 0 bases removed from V and 1 base from J, the gap between germline ends came to 8 bases. From germline, CDR1 is SGHDT and CDR2 YYEEEE. CDR3 residues: CASSLDEGSYEQYF. CDR3 DNA: TGTGCCAGCAGCTTGGACGAGGGTTCCTACGAGCAGTACTTC.

This clonotype was detected ten times or more. The J gene is TRBJ2-7, the V gene TRBV7-9; a possible D gene is TRBD1 (5 bases). The CDR3 sequence is 13 residues long. Germline loops: CDR1 SEHNR, CDR2 FQNEAQ (reference sequence). Trimming left V 4 bases short and J 4 bases short, with 11 bases between. The CDR3 DNA is TGTGCCAGCAGCTCCATGACAGAGTACGAGCAGTACTTC. The encoded protein is CASSSMTEYEQYF.

With respect to this clonotype: With a much larger clone just one base away, this may be a read error. The DNA is left out, because the CDR3 cannot be placed on it with certainty; the CDR3 is given as TCRdb lists it. The chain carries TRBV12-5 and TRBJ1-2; no DNA check was done on the table's D call, TRBD1. Germline assignment: CDR1 LGHNT and CDR2 FRNRAP. The CDR3 spans 14 residues, counting both ends. The CDR3 reads CASGFGWGADGHTF.

The chain employs TRBV24-1 and TRBJ2-3; D is ambiguous. CDR1 KGHDR and CDR2 SFDVKD come from the germline V gene. This CDR3 has 15 residues. Trimming removed 6 bases at V and 6 bases at J, with 18 bases between. CDR3 nucleotide sequence: TGTGCCACCAGTAACTCTCGGGCGAGCGTGGATACGCAGTATTTT. Its translation is CATSNSRASVDTQYF.

The sample holds many counts of this clonotype. This sequence joins TRBV2 and TRBJ2-7, with TRBD2 matching 13 bases. Germline V gene sequence: CDR1 SNHLY, CDR2 FYNNEI. V lost 6 bases and J lost 2; bases outside the gene matches: 4. CDR3 size: 15 residues. The CDR3 loop is CASSLTSGRAYEQYF. DNA for the CDR3: TGTGCCAGCAGCTTAACTAGCGGGAGGGCCTACGAGCAGTACTTC.

This clonotype was counted at least ten times. V usage is TRBV6-2 or TRBV6-3 and J usage is TRBJ1-2; 7 bases align to TRBD1. CDR1 is MNHEY, CDR2 SVGEGT, per germline. The CDR3 is made up of 15 amino acids. J gave up 4 bases and V 2 bases, and 7 bases lay outside the gene matches. The DNA of the CDR3 is TGTGCCAGCAGTTACCGGGCAGGGGGAGTCTATGGCTACACCTTC. Amino acid sequence: CASSYRAGGVYGYTF.